This paragraph covers one T cell receptor beta chain sequence. Measured with immunoSEQ multiplex PCR; TCRdb has only the in-frame clones, and not every one. The top ten hold about 0.13% of the sample, which has millions of clones, more than 80% seen once. The source of the sample is a study of shared clonotypes between healthy human individuals. The source is a man between 18 and 29 years old in good health. Specimen: naive CD4+ T cells sorted from blood. Subset denoted: CD45RA+ positively selected.

The CDR3 DNA follows: TGTGCCAGCAGTGGAGAGGGCAGGGTGGGTCAGCCCCAGCATTTT. This translates into CASSGEGRVGQPQHF. The genes are TRBV2 and TRBJ1-5; possibly TRBD1 for D (5 bases). The CDR3 contains 15 residues. Germline V gene sequence: CDR1 SNHLY, CDR2 FYNNEI. The V and J ends lost 4 bases and 6 bases respectively, with 16 bases between them.